This T cell receptor (beta chain) is from a study of blood T cell repertoires in COVID-19 (TCRdb year 2020). Looking at the study overall: Samples from collaborators originated in the United States, Italy and Spain and spanned both the acute and convalescent phases of COVID-19. The prospective study material was composed of cDNA or gDNA derived from T cells, B-cell-depleted T cells, or PBMCs. Subjects who had been exposed to COVID-19, were actively infected with it, or had recovered from it provided the deeply sampled blood TCRbeta repertoires that made up the dataset. The repertoires were made available in a free public database intended to serve as a resource for research on the immune response to SARS-CoV-2. Samples were obtained from the ongoing ImmuneRACE study (first 160 participants) and from about 1,300 subjects provided by 6 global collaborators. The sample metadata nearly always contained a de-identified subject ID, COVID-19 status, age in years and sex. Where available, HLA class I and class II types were obtained from metadata supplied by the sample provider rather than from assay-based typing.

Per the germline V gene (reference sequence), MNHEY is the CDR1 and SMNVEV is the CDR2. The CDR3 goes from the cysteine to the phenylalanine over 14 residues. Of the read, only the CDR3 DNA is kept; its 42 bases are in frame from base 1. V and J are trimmed by 6 bases and 1 base, and the gene matches miss 5 bases of the junction. The immunoSEQ Assay, a bias-controlled multiplex PCR, was used to amplify TCRbeta CDR3 regions from genomic DNA. From the authors' description of their analysis: The number of nucleated cells in each sample was estimated from the amplification of reference gene primers within the assay. To quantify the absolute abundance of each unique TCRbeta CDR3 rearrangement, sequence reads were collapsed and filtered. For each sample, productive Simpson clonality was calculated as the square root of Simpson's diversity index across productive rearrangements. TCRdb holds this immuneACCESS table with in-frame rearrangements only. Some clones are missing; in checked studies, unresolved V genes explain under half, and the rest has no known cause. V and J calls and clone size are given by that table; D and trimming were obtained from the DNA. Within this sample are tens of thousands of clones, with 89% of them counted one time only. Together, the top ten hold approximately 3.1% of the sample.

As concerns this clone: The antigen it recognizes is unknown. Base qualities were left out, and no much larger clone turns up one base away.

Each collaborating institution followed its own protocols to collect whole blood in K2EDTA tubes. Collaborator samples were shipped for TCRbeta analysis as frozen whole blood, isolated PBMCs, or DNA extracted from either sample type. What the authors observed across the whole study: How much clinical and demographic metadata was included differed by source and by participant, and the metadata was provided uncurated.

The chain is assembled from TRBV27 and TRBJ1-1; TRBD1 agrees with 7 junctional bases. Specimen: peripheral blood. The clonotype was recovered from a woman between 70 and 85 years old with acute or convalescent COVID-19. The CDR3 protein: CASSPRDRNTEAFF. The DNA is TGTGCCAGCAGCCCACGGGACAGGAACACTGAAGCTTTCTTT.